This TCR beta chain was documented in a study of OX40 agonist ivuxolimab in advanced cancers. Study-level information: Patients were dosed with the agonistic anti-OX40 (CD134) antibody ivuxolimab. Recorded diagnoses for dose-escalation patients were hepatocellular carcinoma, melanoma, renal cell or head and neck cancer. Study conclusions and caveats: Averaging showed that CD8+ T cells had more expanded clones than CD4+ did.

Some clones are missing from TCRdb's copy, which holds only in-frame ones; the method was immunoSEQ multiplex PCR. The table lists nearly 50,000 clones, approximately 78% of them singletons. With respect to this clone: What it binds is unknown.

Sequenced material: CD4+ or CD8+ T cells sorted from blood, taken in a trial of the OX40 agonist ivuxolimab. This TCR was recovered from an adult with an advanced solid tumor such as melanoma, head and neck, liver or kidney cancer.

The CDR3 is CASRWTVNQPQHF. The CDR3 nucleotides are TGTGCCAGCAGGTGGACAGTAAATCAGCCCCAGCATTTT. The genes are TRBV27 and TRBJ1-5, with TRBD1 as a possible D gene (6 bases). The germline V and J ends were trimmed by 6 bases and 4 bases, with 10 bases remaining between them. The germline V gene encodes CDR1 MNHEY and CDR2 SMNVEV (reference sequence). This CDR3 comprises 13 residues.